Shown below are 14 T cell receptor beta chains from a single sample sequenced in a study of T cell responses to AZD1222 COVID-19 vaccine. TCRdb keeps only in-frame clones here, not all; method: immunoSEQ multiplex PCR. The sample yields some 150,000 clones, about 90% seen once. The sequences come from peripheral blood, collected 28 days after the second AZD1222 dose. All receptors come from an adult who received the AZD1222 COVID-19 vaccine.

This chain uses TRBV19 with TRBJ2-7; maybe TRBD2 (6 bases). This CDR3 spans 13 amino acids. Looked up from germline, CDR1 is LNHDA and CDR2 is SQIVND (reference sequence). Trimming took off 9 bases at V and 3 bases at J, with 15 bases between the two ends. Written as DNA, the CDR3 is TGTGCCAGCTCCGCGGGGTGGGGCTACGAGCAGTACTTC. It is translated as CASSAGWGYEQYF.

J is TRBJ1-1 and V is TRBV9; no definite D call. The V gene lost 3 bases and the J gene lost 1 base, with 16 bases spanning the gap. This CDR3 contains 16 residues. Germline V gene data show CDR1 as SGDLS and CDR2 as YYNGEE. In DNA form, the CDR3 reads TGTGCCAGCAGCGGCGCCTTTAGGCTCGGGAACACTGAAGCTTTCTTT. Residues: CASSGAFRLGNTEAFF.

CDR3 sequence (DNA): TGTGCCACCAGCAGGGGACAGGGAACAGATACGCAGTATTTT. Its translation is CATSRGQGTDTQYF. The chain uses TRBV15 and TRBJ2-3; 9 positions agree with TRBD1. CDR3 length: 14 residues. V was pared by 3 bases and J by 3 bases, with 1 base of the junction left unmatched. Germline-derived CDR1 and CDR2 are LNHNV and YYDKDF (reference sequence).

The J gene is TRBJ1-2, the V gene TRBV2; 8 bases are a match to TRBD1. Germline-derived CDR1 and CDR2 are SNHLY and FYNNEI. This CDR3 region has 15 residues. The V gene end was trimmed by 1 base and the J gene end by 5 bases; junction bases not matched to a gene: 6. The CDR3 loop reads CASSEGQGAVYGYTF. In nucleotides, the CDR3 is TGTGCCAGCAGTGAAGGTCAGGGGGCGGTTTATGGCTACACCTTC. Full variable domain (rest looked up from reference TRBV2 and TRBJ1-2): EPEVTQTPSHQVTQMGQEVILRCVPISNHLYFYWYRQILGQKVEFLVSFYNNEISEKSEIFDDQFSVERPDGSNFTLKIRSTKLEDSAMYFCASSEGQGAVYGYTFGSGTRLTVV.

J is TRBJ2-1 and V is TRBV6-5; perhaps D is TRBD1 or TRBD2 (5 bases each). This CDR3 has 11 residues. Germline CDR1 and CDR2: MNHEY and SVGAGI. DNA of the CDR3: TGTGCGGCCTACGGTCCGAGGGGGCAGTTCTTC. Its translation: CAAYGPRGQFF.

The chain couples TRBV7-9 to TRBJ1-6, with D possibly being TRBD1 (5 bases). CDR3 length equals 15 residues. Germline V lookup: CDR1 SEHNR, CDR2 FQNEAQ (reference sequence). Between the trimmed V and J ends, which lost 5 bases and 10 bases, there was a span of 18 bases. The CDR3 is CASSGTGLSSSPLHF. CDR3 DNA sequence: TGTGCCAGCAGCGGGACTGGGCTTAGCTCCTCACCCCTCCACTTT.

The CDR3 bases are TGTGCCAGCAGGGGACAGGGGGGGTACGAGCAGTACTTC. Translating gives CASRGQGGYEQYF. The V and J genes are TRBV2 and TRBJ2-7, with 11 bases matching TRBD1. CDR3 length equals 13 residues. Unmatched junction bases numbered 2, after V lost 6 bases and J lost 4 bases. Germline CDR1 SNHLY, CDR2 FYNNEI.

V usage is TRBV6-6 and J usage is TRBJ2-7; D is possibly TRBD2 (6 bases). Looked up from germline, CDR1 is MNHNY and CDR2 is SVGAGI (reference sequence). V was trimmed by 8 bases and J by 0 bases, leaving 8 bases between them. The CDR3 extends over 12 amino acids. The CDR3 region is CASWGDSYEQYF. Here the CDR3 DNA reads TGTGCCAGCTGGGGGGACTCCTACGAGCAGTACTTC.

This chain uses TRBV2 with TRBJ1-1; D remains ambiguous. CDR3 length equals 13 residues. Germline values: CDR1 SNHLY, CDR2 FYNNEI. V shed 3 bases and J shed 5 bases, with 10 bases lying between them. The CDR3 DNA is TGTGCCAGCAGTGAGGGCAGGCGGACTGAAGCTTTCTTT. Its translation is CASSEGRRTEAFF.

V is TRBV7-8 and J is TRBJ1-2, with unresolved D. Trimming took 1 base from V and 7 from J, leaving 10 bases between them. The CDR3 is made up of 13 amino acids. Per germline, CDR1 SGHVS and CDR2 FQNEAQ. The CDR3 coding sequence is TGTGCCAGCAGCTTAGGTCAGGAGGGTGGCTACACCTTC. Translation: CASSLGQEGGYTF.

The chain has TRBV11-3 and TRBJ1-6, with D perhaps matching TRBD1 (5 bases). CDR3 size: 13 residues. Germline lookup yields CDR1 SGHNT and CDR2 YENEEA. The V end was cut by 0 bases, the J end by 10 bases, with 7 bases between. The CDR3 here is CASSLERGSPLHF. The CDR3 nucleotides are TGTGCCAGCAGCTTAGAAAGGGGATCACCCCTCCACTTT.

The chain carries TRBV27 and TRBJ1-1; possible D gene TRBD1, 5 bases. Trimming pared 5 bases from V and 1 base from J, leaving 14 bases between. Germline V CDR1 and CDR2: MNHEY, SMNVEV (reference sequence). This CDR3 contains 15 residues. CDR3 sequence (DNA): TGTGCCAGCAGTGCAAGGTGGGGGGAGAACACTGAAGCTTTCTTT. As protein: CASSARWGENTEAFF.

This chain connects TRBV6-5 to TRBJ1-1; D call uncertain. CDR1 and CDR2 from the germline V gene are MNHEY and SVGAGI. CDR3 size: 12 residues. V lost 8 bases to trimming and J lost 7 bases, with 14 bases between them. CDR3: CASQDGRNEAFF. The CDR3 DNA reads TGTGCCAGCCAGGACGGGCGTAATGAAGCTTTCTTT.

The table lists this clone with a count of one. This rearrangement joins TRBV2 to TRBJ2-1; 8 bases are a match to TRBD2. Germline V gene sequence: CDR1 SNHLY, CDR2 FYNNEI. This CDR3 has 13 residues. V was pared by 6 bases and J by 4 bases, with 2 bases of the junction left unmatched. The CDR3 DNA reads TGTGCCAGCAGAACTAGCGGATACAATGAGCAGTTCTTC. Protein: CASRTSGYNEQFF.